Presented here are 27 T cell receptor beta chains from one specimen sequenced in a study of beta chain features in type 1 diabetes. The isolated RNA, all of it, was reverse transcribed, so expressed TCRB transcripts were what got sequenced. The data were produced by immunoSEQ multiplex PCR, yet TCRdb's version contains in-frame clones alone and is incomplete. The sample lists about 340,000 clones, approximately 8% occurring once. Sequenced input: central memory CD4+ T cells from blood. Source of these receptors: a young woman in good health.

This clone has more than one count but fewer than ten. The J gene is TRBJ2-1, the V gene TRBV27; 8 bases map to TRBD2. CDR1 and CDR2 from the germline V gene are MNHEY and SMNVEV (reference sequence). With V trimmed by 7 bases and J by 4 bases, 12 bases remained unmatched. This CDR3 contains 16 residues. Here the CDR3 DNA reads TGTGCCAGCAAGTACGGAGCGGGAGCTGGTTACAATGAGCAGTTCTTC. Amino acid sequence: CASKYGAGAGYNEQFF.

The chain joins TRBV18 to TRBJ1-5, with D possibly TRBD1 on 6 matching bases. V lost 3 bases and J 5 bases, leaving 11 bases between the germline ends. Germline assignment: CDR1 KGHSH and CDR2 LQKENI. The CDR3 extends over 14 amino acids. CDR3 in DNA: TGTGCCAGCTCACCGGGGGGGGGCTATCAGCCCCAGCATTTT. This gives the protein CASSPGGGYQPQHF.

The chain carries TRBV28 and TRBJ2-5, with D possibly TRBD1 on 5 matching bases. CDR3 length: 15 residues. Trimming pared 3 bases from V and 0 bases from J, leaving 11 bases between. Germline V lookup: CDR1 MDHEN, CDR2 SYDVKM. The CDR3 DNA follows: TGTGCCAGCAGTTTCCGGAGACAGTACCAAGAGACCCAGTACTTC. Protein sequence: CASSFRRQYQETQYF.

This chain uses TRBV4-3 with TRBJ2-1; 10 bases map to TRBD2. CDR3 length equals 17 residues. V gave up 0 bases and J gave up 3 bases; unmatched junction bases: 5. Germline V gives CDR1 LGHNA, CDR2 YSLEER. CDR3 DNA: TGCGCCAGCAGCCAAGAACCTAGCGGGAGAAACTACAATGAGCAGTTCTTC. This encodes CASSQEPSGRNYNEQFF.

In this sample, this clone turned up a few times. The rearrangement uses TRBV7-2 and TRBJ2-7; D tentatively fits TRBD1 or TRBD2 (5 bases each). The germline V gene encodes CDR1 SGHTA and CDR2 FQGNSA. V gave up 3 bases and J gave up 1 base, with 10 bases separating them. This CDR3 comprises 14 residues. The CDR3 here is CASSFAWGSYEQYF. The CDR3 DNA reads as TGTGCCAGCAGCTTTGCCTGGGGGTCCTACGAGCAGTACTTC. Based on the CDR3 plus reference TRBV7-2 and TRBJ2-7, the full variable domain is GAGVSQSPSNKVTEKGKDVELRCDPISGHTALYWYRQSLGQGLEFLIYFQGNSAPDKSGLPSDRFSAERTGGSVSTLTIQRTQQEDSAVYLCASSFAWGSYEQYFGPGTRLTVT.

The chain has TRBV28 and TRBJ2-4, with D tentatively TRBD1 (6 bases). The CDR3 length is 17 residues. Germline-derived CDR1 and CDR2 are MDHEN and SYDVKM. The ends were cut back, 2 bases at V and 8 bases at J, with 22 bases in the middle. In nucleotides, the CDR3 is TGTGCCAGCAGTTTAAATGGGGGCGGTCTGCAGAAGGACATTCAGTACTTC. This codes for CASSLNGGGLQKDIQYF.

The CDR3 sequence is CASSQAPSGQGINEQFF. The CDR3 bases are TGCGCCAGCAGCCAAGCCCCGTCTGGACAGGGGATTAATGAGCAGTTCTTC. This chain links TRBV4-3 with TRBJ2-1; TRBD1 aligns across 9 bases. The CDR3 totals 17 residues. Trimming took 1 base from V and 7 from J; bases not matched to a gene: 11. Germline assignment: CDR1 LGHNA and CDR2 YSLEER.

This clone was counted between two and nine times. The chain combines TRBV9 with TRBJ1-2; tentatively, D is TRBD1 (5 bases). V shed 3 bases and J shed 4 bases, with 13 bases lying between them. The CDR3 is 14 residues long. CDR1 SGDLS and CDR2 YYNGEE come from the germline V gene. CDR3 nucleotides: TGTGCCAGCAGCGACGGGACTTCCCGCTATGGCTACACCTTC. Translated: CASSDGTSRYGYTF.

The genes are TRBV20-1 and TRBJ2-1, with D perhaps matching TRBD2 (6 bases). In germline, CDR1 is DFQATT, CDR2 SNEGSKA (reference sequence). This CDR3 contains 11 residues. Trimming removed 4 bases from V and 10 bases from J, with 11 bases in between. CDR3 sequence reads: CSATGTSEQFF. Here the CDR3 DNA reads TGCAGTGCTACAGGTACTAGCGAGCAGTTCTTC.

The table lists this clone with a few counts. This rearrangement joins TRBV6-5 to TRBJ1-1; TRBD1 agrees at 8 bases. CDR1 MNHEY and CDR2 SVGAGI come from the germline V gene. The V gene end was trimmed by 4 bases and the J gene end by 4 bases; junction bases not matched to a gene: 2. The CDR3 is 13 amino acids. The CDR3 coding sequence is TGTGCCAGCAGTTGGACAGGGTTCACTGAAGCTTTCTTT. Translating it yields CASSWTGFTEAFF.

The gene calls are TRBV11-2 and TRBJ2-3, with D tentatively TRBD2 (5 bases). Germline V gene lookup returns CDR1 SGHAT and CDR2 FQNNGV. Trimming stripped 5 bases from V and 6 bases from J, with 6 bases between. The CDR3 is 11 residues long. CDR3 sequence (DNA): TGTGCCAGCAGCCTAGCTGATACGCAGTATTTT. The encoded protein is CASSLADTQYF.

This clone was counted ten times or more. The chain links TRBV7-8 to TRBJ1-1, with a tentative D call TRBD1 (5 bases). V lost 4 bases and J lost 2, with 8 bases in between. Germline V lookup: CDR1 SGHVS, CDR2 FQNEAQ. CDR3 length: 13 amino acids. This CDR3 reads CASSSQANTEAFF. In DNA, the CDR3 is TGTGCCAGCAGCTCACAGGCAAACACTGAAGCTTTCTTT.

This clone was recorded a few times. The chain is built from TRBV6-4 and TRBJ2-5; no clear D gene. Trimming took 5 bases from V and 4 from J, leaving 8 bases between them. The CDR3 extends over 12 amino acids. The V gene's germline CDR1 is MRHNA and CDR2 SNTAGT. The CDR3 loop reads CASSSPGETQYF. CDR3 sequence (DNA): TGTGCCAGCAGTTCTCCAGGAGAGACCCAGTACTTC.

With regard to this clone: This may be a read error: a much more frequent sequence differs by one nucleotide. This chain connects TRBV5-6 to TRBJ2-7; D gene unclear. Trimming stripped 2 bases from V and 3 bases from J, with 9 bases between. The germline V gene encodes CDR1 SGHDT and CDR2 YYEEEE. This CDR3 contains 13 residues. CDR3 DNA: TGTGCCAGCAGCTTAGTCAGGAACTACGAGCAGTACTTC. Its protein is CASSLVRNYEQYF.

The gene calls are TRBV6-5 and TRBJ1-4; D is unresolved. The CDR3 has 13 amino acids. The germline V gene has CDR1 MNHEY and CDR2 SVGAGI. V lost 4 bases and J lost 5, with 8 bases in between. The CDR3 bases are TGTGCCAGCAGTTGGGTGAAAAATGAAAAACTGTTTTTT. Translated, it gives CASSWVKNEKLFF.

CDR3 nucleotide sequence: TGTGCCATCAGTGCGGCAGGGTACAATCAGCCCCAGCATTTT. It translates to CAISAAGYNQPQHF. The chain carries TRBV10-3 and TRBJ1-5; D might be TRBD1 (5 bases). The germline V gene encodes CDR1 ENHRY and CDR2 SYGVKD. This CDR3 contains 14 residues. V gave up 4 bases and J gave up 3 bases, with 10 bases separating them.

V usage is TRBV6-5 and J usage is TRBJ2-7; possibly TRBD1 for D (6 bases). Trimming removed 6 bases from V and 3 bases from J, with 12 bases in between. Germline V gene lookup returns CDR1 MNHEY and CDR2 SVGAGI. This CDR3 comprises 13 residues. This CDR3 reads CASRLTGGYEQYF. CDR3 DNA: TGTGCCAGCAGATTGACAGGTGGCTACGAGCAGTACTTC.

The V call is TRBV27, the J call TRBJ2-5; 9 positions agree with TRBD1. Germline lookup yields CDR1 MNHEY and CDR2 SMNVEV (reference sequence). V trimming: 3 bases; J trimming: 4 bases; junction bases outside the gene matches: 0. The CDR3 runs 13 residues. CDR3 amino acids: CASSLGQGETQYF. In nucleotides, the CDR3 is TGTGCCAGCAGTTTGGGACAGGGAGAGACCCAGTACTTC.

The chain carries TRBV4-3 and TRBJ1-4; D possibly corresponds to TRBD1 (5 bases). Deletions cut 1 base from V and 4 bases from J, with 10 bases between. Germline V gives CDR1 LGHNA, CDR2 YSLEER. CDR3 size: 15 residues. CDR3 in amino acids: CASSQAQGHNEKLFF. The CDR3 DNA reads TGCGCCAGCAGCCAAGCCCAGGGTCATAATGAAAAACTGTTTTTT.

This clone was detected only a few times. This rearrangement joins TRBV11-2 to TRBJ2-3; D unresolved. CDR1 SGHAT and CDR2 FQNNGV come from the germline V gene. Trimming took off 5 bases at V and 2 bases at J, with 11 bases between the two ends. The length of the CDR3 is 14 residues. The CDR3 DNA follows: TGTGCCAGCAGCCAAGTCGGCAACACAGATACGCAGTATTTT. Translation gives CASSQVGNTDTQYF.

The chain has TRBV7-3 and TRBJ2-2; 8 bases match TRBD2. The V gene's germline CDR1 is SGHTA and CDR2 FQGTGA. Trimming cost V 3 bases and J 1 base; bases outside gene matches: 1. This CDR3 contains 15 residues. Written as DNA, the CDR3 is TGTGCCAGCAGCTTTCTAGCGGGGAACACCGGGGAGCTGTTTTTT. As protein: CASSFLAGNTGELFF.

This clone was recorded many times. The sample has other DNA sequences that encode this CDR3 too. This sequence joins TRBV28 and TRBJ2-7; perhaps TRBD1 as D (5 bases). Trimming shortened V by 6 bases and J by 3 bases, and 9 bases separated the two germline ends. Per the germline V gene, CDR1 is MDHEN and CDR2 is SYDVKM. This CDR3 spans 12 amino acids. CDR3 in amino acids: CASRTGGYEQYF. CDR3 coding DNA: TGTGCCAGCAGAACAGGTGGCTACGAGCAGTACTTC.

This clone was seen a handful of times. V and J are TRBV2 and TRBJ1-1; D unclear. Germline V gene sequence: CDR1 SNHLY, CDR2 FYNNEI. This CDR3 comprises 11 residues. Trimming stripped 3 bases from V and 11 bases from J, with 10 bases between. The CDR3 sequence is CASSEPAVAFF. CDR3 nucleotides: TGTGCCAGCAGTGAGCCGGCGGTTGCTTTCTTT.

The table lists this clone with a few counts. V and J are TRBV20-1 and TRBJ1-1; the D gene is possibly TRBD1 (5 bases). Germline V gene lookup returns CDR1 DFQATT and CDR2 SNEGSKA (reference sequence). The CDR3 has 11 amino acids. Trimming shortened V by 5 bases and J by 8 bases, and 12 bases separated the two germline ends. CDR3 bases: TGCAGTGCTTTTTGGGGCCGGGAAGCTTTCTTT. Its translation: CSAFWGREAFF.

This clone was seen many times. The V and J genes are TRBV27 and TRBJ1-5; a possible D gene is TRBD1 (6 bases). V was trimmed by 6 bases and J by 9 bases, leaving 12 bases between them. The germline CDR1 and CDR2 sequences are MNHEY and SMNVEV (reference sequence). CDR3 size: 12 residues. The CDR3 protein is CASRQGSGPQHF. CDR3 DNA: TGTGCCAGCAGACAGGGATCAGGGCCCCAGCATTTT.

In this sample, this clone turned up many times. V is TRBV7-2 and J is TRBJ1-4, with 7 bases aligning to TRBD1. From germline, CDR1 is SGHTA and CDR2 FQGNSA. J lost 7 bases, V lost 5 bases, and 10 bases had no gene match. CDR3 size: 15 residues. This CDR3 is CASSARGGFGEKLFF. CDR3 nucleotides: TGTGCCAGCAGCGCTAGAGGGGGCTTTGGTGAAAAACTGTTTTTT.

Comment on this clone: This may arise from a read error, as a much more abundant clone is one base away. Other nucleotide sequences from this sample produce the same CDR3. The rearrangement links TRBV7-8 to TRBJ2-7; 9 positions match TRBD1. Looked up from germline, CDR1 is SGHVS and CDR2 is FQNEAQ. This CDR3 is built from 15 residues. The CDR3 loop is CASNPGQGTTYEQYF. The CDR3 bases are TGTGCCAGCAACCCGGGACAGGGAACAACCTACGAACAGTACTTC.